One sample yielded the 10 T cell receptor beta chains listed below, sequenced in a study of shared T cell receptors in the human thymus. The protocol was immunoSEQ multiplex PCR, while the TCRdb copy is restricted to in-frame clones and leaves out a portion. The sample lists just under 550,000 clones, around 82% occurring once. This sample also appeared in a second study, on human thymus T cells.

Sequencing was carried out using thymocytes. All receptors come from a boy in the first two years of life with a congenital heart defect.

The V call is TRBV4-1, the J call TRBJ2-1; 13 nucleotides agree with TRBD2. V lost 0 bases to trimming and J lost 7 bases; unmatched junction nucleotides: 6. The CDR3 is 17 residues long. Germline loops: CDR1 MGHRA, CDR2 YSYEKL. The chain's CDR3 is CASSQDWTSGSRNEQFF. The CDR3 region has the DNA TGCGCCAGCAGCCAAGATTGGACTAGCGGGAGCAGGAATGAGCAGTTCTTC.

This clone was seen only once. V and J are TRBV4-1 and TRBJ2-4, with 10 nucleotides matching TRBD2. The CDR3 spans 21 residues. With 0 bases clipped from V and 3 bases from J, the junction kept 17 bases outside the gene matches. CDR1 is MGHRA, CDR2 YSYEKL, per germline. CDR3 loop: CASSQDFKRTSGKIFKNIQYF. The CDR3 nucleotides read TGCGCCAGCAGCCAAGATTTTAAAAGGACTAGCGGAAAAATATTCAAAAACATTCAGTACTTC.

The rearrangement links TRBV15 to TRBJ2-1, with 12 bases fitting TRBD2. Germline assignment: CDR1 LNHNV and CDR2 YYDKDF (reference sequence). The J segment lost 8 bases and the V segment lost 1 base, leaving 3 bases of the junction unmatched. The CDR3 totals 15 residues. CDR3 in DNA: TGTGCCACCAGCAGAGGGCTAGCGGGAGGGGATGAGCAGTTCTTC. It specifies CATSRGLAGGDEQFF.

J is TRBJ2-5 and V is TRBV7-2; 9 nucleotides agree with TRBD1. Germline trimming cut 5 bases from V and 2 bases from J; bases unmatched to any gene: 6. Germline V gene sequence: CDR1 SGHTA, CDR2 FQGNSA. The CDR3 is 15 amino acids. CDR3 in amino acids: CASSTQGADQETQYF. In DNA, the CDR3 is TGTGCCAGCAGCACACAGGGGGCTGATCAAGAGACCCAGTACTTC.

The V and J genes are TRBV6-5 and TRBJ2-7; no clear D gene. CDR1 MNHEY and CDR2 SVGAGI come from the germline V gene. Trimming left V 0 bases short and J 0 bases short, with 12 bases between. This CDR3 has 16 amino acids. This chain's CDR3 is CASSYSGLQDSYEQYF. The CDR3 nucleotides are TGTGCCAGCAGTTACTCGGGCCTTCAGGACTCCTACGAGCAGTACTTC.

This clone was picked up a small number of times. The J gene is TRBJ2-4, the V gene TRBV4-1; 10 bases fit TRBD1. J lost 7 bases, V lost 4 bases, and 7 bases had no gene match. This CDR3 contains 15 residues. Germline V gives CDR1 MGHRA, CDR2 YSYEKL. The CDR3 here is CASSPRTGGENIQYF. CDR3 nucleotides: TGCGCCAGCAGCCCCAGGACAGGGGGGGAGAACATTCAGTACTTC.

The genes are TRBV20-1 and TRBJ2-7; TRBD2 aligns across 7 bases. The CDR3 contains 11 residues. The junction had 0 bases not matched to a gene; V was cut back by 3 bases and J by 4 bases. CDR1 and CDR2 (germline): DFQATT, SNEGSKA (reference sequence). The CDR3 nucleotides are TGCAGTGCTAGCGGGAGGTACGAGCAGTACTTC. Its protein product is CSASGRYEQYF.

The gene calls are TRBV30 and TRBJ2-3; 12 bases map to TRBD2. Germline V gene sequence: CDR1 GTSNPN, CDR2 SVGIG (reference sequence). The J segment lost 5 bases and the V segment lost 0 bases, leaving 12 bases of the junction unmatched. This CDR3 has 18 residues. Here the CDR3 DNA reads TGTGCCTGGAGTGTATTTTTGGGGCTAGCGGGAGGGGGAGATACGCAGTATTTT. Translation gives CAWSVFLGLAGGGDTQYF.

This chain uses TRBV6-5 with TRBJ2-2; D not resolved. This CDR3 contains 14 residues. V was shortened by 6 bases and J by 1 base, with 9 bases between the two germline ends. Germline CDR1 is MNHEY and CDR2 is SVGAGI. CDR3 loop: CASRFEMNTGELFF. CDR3 nucleotide sequence: TGTGCCAGCAGGTTTGAGATGAACACCGGGGAGCTGTTTTTT.

CDR3 DNA sequence: TGTGCCAGCAGACCAACCACTGAGCGGGAGGGCCTCGGGGAGACCCAGTACTTC. Translated, it gives CASRPTTEREGLGETQYF. The chain employs TRBV28 and TRBJ2-5; 10 bases fit TRBD2. J lost 5 bases, V lost 6 bases, and 18 bases had no gene match. The germline CDR1 and CDR2 sequences are MDHEN and SYDVKM. The CDR3 is made up of 18 amino acids. The full variable domain, in which reference TRBV28 and TRBJ2-5 provide the parts outside the CDR3, is DVKVTQSSRYLVKRTGEKVFLECVQDMDHENMFWYRQDPGLGLRLIYFSYDVKMKEKGDIPEGYSVSREKKERFSLILESASTNQTSMYLCASRPTTEREGLGETQYFGPGTRLLVL.